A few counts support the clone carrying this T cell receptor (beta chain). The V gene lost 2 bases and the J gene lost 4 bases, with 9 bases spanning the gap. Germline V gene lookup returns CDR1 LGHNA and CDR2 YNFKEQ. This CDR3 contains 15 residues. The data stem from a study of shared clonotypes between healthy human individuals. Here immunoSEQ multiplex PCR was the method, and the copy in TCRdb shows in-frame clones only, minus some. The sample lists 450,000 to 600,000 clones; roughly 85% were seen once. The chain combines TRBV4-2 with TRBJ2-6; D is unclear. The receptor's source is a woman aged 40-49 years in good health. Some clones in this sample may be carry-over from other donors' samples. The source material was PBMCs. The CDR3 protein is CASSQSATGANVLTF. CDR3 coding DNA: TGTGCCAGCAGCCAATCGGCTACGGGGGCCAACGTCCTGACTTTC.